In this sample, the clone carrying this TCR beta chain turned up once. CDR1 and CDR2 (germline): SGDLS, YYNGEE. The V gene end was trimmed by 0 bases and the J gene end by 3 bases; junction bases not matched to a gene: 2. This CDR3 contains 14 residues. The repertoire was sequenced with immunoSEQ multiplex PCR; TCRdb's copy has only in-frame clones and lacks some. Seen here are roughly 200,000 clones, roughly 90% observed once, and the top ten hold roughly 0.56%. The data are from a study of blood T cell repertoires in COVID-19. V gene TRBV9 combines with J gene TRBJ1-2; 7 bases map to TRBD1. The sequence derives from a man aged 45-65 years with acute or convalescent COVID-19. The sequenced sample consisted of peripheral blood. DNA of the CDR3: TGTGCCAGCAGCGTAGGGGACAGCTACTATGGCTACACCTTC. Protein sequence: CASSVGDSYYGYTF.